This T cell receptor (beta chain) comes out of a study of T-cell memory formation after mild COVID-19. Study details: TCR clustering was largely donor specific.

TCRdb independently ran MiXCR on the 5' RACE reads; one entry per CDR3 protein. The sample has about 290,000 distinct CDR3 sequences, about a sixth seen once; the top ten hold 22%. Deletions cut 2 bases from V and 0 bases from J, with 9 bases between. The germline V gene has CDR1 MNHEY and CDR2 SVGAGI. This CDR3 comprises 15 residues. This clonotype was observed a handful of times. The source of this sequence is a man aged 18-30 years who had mild COVID-19 (a few samples of this study predate the infection). Cell type and time point are not known. The gene calls are TRBV6-5 and TRBJ2-3, with no clear D. The sample was PBMCs or a T cell subset sorted from them (not recorded which). The CDR3 loop is CASSYRRLSTDTQYF. CDR3 DNA sequence: TGTGCCAGCAGTTACAGGCGACTTAGCACAGATACGCAGTATTTT.